The next 9 T cell receptor beta chains were all read from a single sample in a study of T-cell memory formation after mild COVID-19. Each CDR3 protein gets one entry after TCRdb re-called the 5' RACE reads with MiXCR. The sample has 180,000 or so distinct CDR3 sequences, approximately 10% seen once. The sample taken for sequencing was PBMCs or a T cell subset sorted from them (not recorded which). These receptors were obtained from a man aged 18 to 30 who had mild COVID-19 (a few samples of this study predate the infection). Cell type and time point are not known.

This clonotype was counted between two and nine times. The chain carries TRBV12-3 or TRBV12-4 and TRBJ1-2; maybe TRBD1 (5 bases). This CDR3 has 13 amino acids. V was shortened by 8 bases and J by 7 bases, with 17 bases between the two germline ends. The CDR3 region has the DNA TGTGCCAGCCACCGCTGGGGGTTGGGTGGCTACACCTTC. This codes for CASHRWGLGGYTF.

There are a few counts of this clonotype. This chain links TRBV5-1 with TRBJ2-7; 8 bases are shared with TRBD2. Unmatched junction bases numbered 12, after V lost 5 bases and J lost 5 bases. The CDR3 runs to 15 residues. The germline gives CDR1 SGHRS, CDR2 YFSETQ. Here the CDR3 DNA reads TGCGCCAGCAGTGTCGGTGCGGGGGGCCGGGACGAGCAGTACTTC. Its protein product is CASSVGAGGRDEQYF.

In this sample, this clonotype turned up a few times. The CDR3 coding sequence is TGTGCCAGCAGTTACGGGACACCCGGTGCAGATACGCAGTATTTT. Translation gives CASSYGTPGADTQYF. V usage is TRBV6-5 and J usage is TRBJ2-3, with D possibly TRBD1 on 6 matching bases. CDR3 length: 15 amino acids. Trimming took off 2 bases at V and 4 bases at J, with 13 bases between the two ends. The germline CDR1 and CDR2 sequences are MNHEY and SVGAGI.

J is TRBJ2-1 and V is TRBV7-2; D possibly corresponds to TRBD1 (5 bases). V was pared by 4 bases and J by 4 bases, with 11 bases between. The CDR3 length is 14 residues. Germline CDR1 SGHTA, CDR2 FQGNSA. The CDR3 sequence: CASSSHRRYNEQFF. The CDR3 coding sequence is TGTGCCAGCAGCTCCCACAGGAGATACAATGAGCAGTTCTTC.

The chain links TRBV11-2 to TRBJ2-2; TRBD2 aligns across 11 bases. Germline CDR1 reads SGHAT; CDR2 reads FQNNGV. V trimming: 3 bases; J trimming: 6 bases; junction bases outside the gene matches: 6. CDR3 length: 16 residues. The CDR3 bases are TGTGCCAGCAGCTTTAGCGGGGGGGCCGGCTCCGGGGAGCTGTTTTTT. The encoded protein is CASSFSGGAGSGELFF.

This clonotype was seen ten or more times. The chain uses TRBV12-3 or TRBV12-4 and TRBJ2-3, with 8 bases matching TRBD2. The trim removed 8 bases at V and 2 bases at J, leaving 9 bases unmatched. This CDR3 comprises 15 residues. CDR3 protein: CASPPTGGPTDTQYF. The CDR3 DNA reads TGTGCCAGCCCGCCTACGGGGGGGCCCACAGATACGCAGTATTTT.

The chain joins TRBV5-1 to TRBJ1-1; D possibly corresponds to TRBD1 (6 bases). The CDR3 is 17 residues long. Germline V CDR1 and CDR2: SGHRS, YFSETQ. V lost 4 bases, J lost 1 base, and 20 bases lay in between. CDR3 residues: CASSPSRTGTSNTEAFF. CDR3 nucleotide sequence: TGCGCCAGCAGCCCCTCTCGGACCGGGACATCGAACACTGAAGCTTTCTTT.

The sample holds a few counts of this clonotype. The rearrangement links TRBV7-9 to TRBJ1-6, with D unresolved. The CDR3 has 14 residues. The V gene's germline CDR1 is SEHNR and CDR2 FQNEAQ (reference sequence). Trimming pared 4 bases from V and 10 bases from J, leaving 14 bases between. CDR3 nucleotide sequence: TGTGCCAGCAGCTCCCAGGTGGGAGAATCACCCCTCCACTTT. It is translated as CASSSQVGESPLHF.

This clonotype was observed a few times. V and J are TRBV6-2 or TRBV6-3 and TRBJ2-1; 14 positions agree with TRBD2. The CDR3 spans 15 residues. Germline trimming cut 6 bases from V and 10 bases from J; bases unmatched to any gene: 8. CDR1 is MNHEY, CDR2 SVGEGT, per germline. CDR3 in DNA: TGTGCCAGCAGCCCGACTAGCGGGGGGGCGTGGGAGCAGTTCTTC. Translated, it gives CASSPTSGGAWEQFF.